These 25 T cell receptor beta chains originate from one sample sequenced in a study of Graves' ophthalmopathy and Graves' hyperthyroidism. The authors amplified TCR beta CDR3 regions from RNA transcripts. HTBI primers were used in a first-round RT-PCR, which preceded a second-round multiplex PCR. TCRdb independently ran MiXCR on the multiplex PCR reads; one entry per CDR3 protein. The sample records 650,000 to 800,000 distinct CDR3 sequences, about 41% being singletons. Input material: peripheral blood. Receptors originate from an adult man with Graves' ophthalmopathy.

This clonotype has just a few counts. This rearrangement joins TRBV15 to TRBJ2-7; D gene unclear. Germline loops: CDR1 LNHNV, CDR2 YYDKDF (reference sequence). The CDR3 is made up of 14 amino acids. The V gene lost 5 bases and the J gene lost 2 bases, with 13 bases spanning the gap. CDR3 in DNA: TGTGCCACCAGCCTGGGTGGGCTAACCTACGAGCAGTACTTC. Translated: CATSLGGLTYEQYF.

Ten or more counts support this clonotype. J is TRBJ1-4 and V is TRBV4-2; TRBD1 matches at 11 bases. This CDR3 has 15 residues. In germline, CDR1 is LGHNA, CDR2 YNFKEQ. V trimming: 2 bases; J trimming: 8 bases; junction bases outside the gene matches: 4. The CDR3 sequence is CASSQPGQGGEKLFF. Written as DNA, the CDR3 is TGTGCCAGCAGCCAACCGGGACAGGGGGGCGAAAAACTGTTTTTT.

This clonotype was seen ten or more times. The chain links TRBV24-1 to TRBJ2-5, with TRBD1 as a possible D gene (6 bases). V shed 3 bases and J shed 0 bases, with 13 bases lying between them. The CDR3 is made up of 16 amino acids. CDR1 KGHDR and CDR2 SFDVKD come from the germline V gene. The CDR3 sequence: CATSDKTGTHQETQYF. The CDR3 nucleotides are TGTGCCACCAGTGATAAAACCGGGACACACCAAGAGACCCAGTACTTC.

This CDR3 is CATSDPRATTGGKTQYF. Here the CDR3 DNA reads TGTGCCACCAGTGATCCACGCGCGACGACAGGGGGTAAGACCCAGTACTTC. The chain carries TRBV24-1 and TRBJ2-5; 9 positions agree with TRBD1. The CDR3 is 17 residues long. J was trimmed by 6 bases and V by 3 bases; bases with no gene match: 13. Germline V CDR1 and CDR2: KGHDR, SFDVKD.

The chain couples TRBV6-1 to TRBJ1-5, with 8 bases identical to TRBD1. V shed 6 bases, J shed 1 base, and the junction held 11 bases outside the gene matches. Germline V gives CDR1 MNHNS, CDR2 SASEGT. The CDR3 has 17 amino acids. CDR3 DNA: TGTGCCAGCAGGACAGGGGAATGGGCTGGGAGCAATCAGCCCCAGCATTTT. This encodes CASRTGEWAGSNQPQHF.

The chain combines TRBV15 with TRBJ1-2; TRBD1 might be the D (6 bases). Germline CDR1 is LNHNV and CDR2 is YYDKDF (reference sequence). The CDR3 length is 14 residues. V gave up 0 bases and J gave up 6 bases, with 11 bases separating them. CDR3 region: CATSRDQGRDGYTF. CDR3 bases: TGTGCCACCAGCAGAGATCAGGGGAGGGATGGCTACACCTTC.

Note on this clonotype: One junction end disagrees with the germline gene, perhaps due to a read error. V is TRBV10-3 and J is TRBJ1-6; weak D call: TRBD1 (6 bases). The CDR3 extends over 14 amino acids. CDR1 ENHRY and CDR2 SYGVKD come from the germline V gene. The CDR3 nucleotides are TGTGCCAGCAGTACGCTAGGGGGGGGCTCACCCCTCCACTTT. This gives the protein CASSTLGGGSPLHF.

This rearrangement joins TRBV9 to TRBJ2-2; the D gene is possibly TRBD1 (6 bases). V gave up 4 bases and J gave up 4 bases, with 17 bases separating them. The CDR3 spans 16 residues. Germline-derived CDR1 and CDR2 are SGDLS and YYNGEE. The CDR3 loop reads CASSTGQTLFTGELFF. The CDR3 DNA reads TGTGCCAGCAGCACCGGACAGACACTCTTCACCGGGGAGCTGTTTTTT.

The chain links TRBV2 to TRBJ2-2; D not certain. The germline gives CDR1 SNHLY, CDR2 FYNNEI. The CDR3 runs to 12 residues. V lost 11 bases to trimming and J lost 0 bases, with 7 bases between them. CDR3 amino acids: CAWTPNTGELFF. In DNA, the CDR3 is TGTGCCTGGACCCCGAACACCGGGGAGCTGTTTTTT.

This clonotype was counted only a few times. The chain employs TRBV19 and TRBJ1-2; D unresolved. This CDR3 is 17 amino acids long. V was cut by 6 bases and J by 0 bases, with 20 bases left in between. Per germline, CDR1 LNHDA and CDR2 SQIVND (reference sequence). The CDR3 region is CASRTSNTVPTNYGYTF. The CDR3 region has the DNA TGTGCCAGTAGAACCTCCAACACAGTTCCCACTAACTATGGCTACACCTTC.

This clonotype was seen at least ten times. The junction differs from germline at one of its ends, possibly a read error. CDR3 nucleotide sequence: TGTGCTAGCAGCTCAGGACGGACCGGGGAGCTGTTTTTT. It encodes CASSSGRTGELFF. This chain joins TRBV7-7 and TRBJ2-2, with no clear D. Per the germline V gene, CDR1 is SSHAT and CDR2 is FNYEAQ (reference sequence). This CDR3 comprises 13 residues.

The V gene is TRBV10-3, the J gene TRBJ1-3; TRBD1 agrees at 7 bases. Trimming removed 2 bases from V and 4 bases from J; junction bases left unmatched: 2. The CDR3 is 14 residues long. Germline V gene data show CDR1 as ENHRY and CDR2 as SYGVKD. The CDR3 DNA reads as TGTGCCATCAGTGAGGTACAGGGGGGAAACACCATATATTTT. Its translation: CAISEVQGGNTIYF.

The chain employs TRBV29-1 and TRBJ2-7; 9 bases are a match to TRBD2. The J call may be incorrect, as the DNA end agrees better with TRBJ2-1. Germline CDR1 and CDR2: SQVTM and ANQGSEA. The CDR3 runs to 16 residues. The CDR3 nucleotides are TGCAGCGTTGAAGATCGTCGAGCGGGAGGCGCCAAAGAGCAGTTCTTC. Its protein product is CSVEDRRAGGAKEQFF.

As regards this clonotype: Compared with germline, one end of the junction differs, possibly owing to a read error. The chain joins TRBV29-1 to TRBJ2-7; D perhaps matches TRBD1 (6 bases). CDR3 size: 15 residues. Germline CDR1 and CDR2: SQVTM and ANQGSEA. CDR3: CNVEGEGLYSYEQYF. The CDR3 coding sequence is TGCAACGTTGAGGGGGAAGGCCTTTACTCCTACGAGCAGTACTTC.

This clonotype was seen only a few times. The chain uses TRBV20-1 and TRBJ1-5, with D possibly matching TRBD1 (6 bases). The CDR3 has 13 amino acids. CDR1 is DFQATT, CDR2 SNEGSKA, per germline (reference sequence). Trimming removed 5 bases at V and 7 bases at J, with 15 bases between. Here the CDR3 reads CSAAGGAQQPQHF. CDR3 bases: TGCAGTGCTGCGGGGGGGGCACAGCAGCCCCAGCATTTT.

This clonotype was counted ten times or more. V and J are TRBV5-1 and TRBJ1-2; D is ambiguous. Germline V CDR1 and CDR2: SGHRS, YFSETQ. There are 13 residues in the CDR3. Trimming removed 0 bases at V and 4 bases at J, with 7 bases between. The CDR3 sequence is CASSLEPRYGYTF. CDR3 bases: TGCGCCAGCAGCTTGGAACCGCGCTATGGCTACACCTTC.

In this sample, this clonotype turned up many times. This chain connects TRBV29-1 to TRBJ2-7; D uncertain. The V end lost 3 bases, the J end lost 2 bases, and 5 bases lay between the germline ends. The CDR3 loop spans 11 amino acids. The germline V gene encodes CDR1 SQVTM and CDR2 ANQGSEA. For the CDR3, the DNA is TGCAGCGTTGAGGGAACCTACGAGCAGTACTTC. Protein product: CSVEGTYEQYF.

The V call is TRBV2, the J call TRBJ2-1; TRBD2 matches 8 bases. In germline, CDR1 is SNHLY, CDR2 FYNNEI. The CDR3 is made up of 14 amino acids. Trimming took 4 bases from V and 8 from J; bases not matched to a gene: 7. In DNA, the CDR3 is TGTGCCAGCAGTGCGGACGGGGGGGCGTATGAGCAGTTCTTC. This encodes CASSADGGAYEQFF.

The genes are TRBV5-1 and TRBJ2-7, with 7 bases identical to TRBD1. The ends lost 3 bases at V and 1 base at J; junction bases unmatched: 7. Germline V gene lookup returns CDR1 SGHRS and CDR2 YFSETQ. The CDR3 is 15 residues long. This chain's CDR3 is CASSSTGALSYEQYF. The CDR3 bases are TGCGCCAGCAGCTCTACAGGGGCCTTGTCCTACGAGCAGTACTTC.

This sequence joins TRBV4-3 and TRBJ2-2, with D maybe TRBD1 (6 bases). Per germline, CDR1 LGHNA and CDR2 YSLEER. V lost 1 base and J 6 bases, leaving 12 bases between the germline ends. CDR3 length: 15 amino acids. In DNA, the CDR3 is TGCGCCAGCAGCCAAGGAGGGGGTCCTGCCGGGGAGCTGTTTTTT. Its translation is CASSQGGGPAGELFF.

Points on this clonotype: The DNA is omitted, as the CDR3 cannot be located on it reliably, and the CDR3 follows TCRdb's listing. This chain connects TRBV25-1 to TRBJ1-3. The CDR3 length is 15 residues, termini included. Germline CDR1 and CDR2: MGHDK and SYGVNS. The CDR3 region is CACSARPVGRNTIYF.

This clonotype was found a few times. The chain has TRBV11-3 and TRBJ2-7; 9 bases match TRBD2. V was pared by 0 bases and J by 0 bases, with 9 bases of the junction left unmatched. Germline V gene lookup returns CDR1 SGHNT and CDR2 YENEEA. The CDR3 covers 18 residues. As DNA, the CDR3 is TGTGCCAGCAGCTTAGATCGGGCGGGAGGGCCCCTCTCCTACGAGCAGTACTTC. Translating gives CASSLDRAGGPLSYEQYF.

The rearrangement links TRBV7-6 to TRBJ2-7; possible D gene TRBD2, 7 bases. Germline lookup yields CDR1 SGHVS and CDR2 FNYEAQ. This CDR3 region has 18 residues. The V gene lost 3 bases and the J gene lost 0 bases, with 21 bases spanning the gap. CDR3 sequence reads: CASSLYMGGPESSYEQYF. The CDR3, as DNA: TGTGCCAGCAGCTTGTACATGGGGGGGCCGGAGAGCTCCTACGAGCAGTACTTC.

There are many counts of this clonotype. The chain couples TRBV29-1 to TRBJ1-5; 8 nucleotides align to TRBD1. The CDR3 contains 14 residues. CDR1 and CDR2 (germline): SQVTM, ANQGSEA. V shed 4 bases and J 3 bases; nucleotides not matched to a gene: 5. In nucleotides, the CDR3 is TGCAGCGTTGCCGGGACAGGACCCAATCAGCCCCAGCATTTT. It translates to CSVAGTGPNQPQHF.

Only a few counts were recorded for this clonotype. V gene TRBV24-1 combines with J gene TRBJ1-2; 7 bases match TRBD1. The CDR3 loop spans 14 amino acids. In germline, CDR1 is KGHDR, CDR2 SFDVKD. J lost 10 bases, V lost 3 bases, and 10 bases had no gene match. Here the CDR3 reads CATSDPDRTHDYTF. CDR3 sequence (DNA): TGTGCCACCAGTGATCCGGACAGGACCCATGACTACACCTTC.